Following are 26 T cell receptor beta chains from one sample sequenced in a study of blood T cell repertoires in COVID-19. Method: immunoSEQ multiplex PCR; TCRdb's copy keeps in-frame clones and lacks some. The top ten clones hold around a quarter of a sample with over 130,000 clones, 88% of them seen once. Sequenced material: peripheral blood. The receptor set was obtained from a human donor in a cohort sampled during active COVID-19.

A note on this clone: Different DNA sequences within this sample yield the same CDR3. V and J are TRBV20-1 and TRBJ2-7; no definite D call. The germline CDR1 and CDR2 sequences are DFQATT and SNEGSKA (reference sequence). Trimming removed 3 bases at V and 6 bases at J, with 9 bases between. The CDR3 loop spans 11 amino acids. This CDR3 reads CSASVLSEQYF. The DNA for the CDR3 is TGCAGTGCTAGTGTACTCTCCGAGCAGTACTTC.

This clone came up once. This chain uses TRBV7-3 with TRBJ2-5, with TRBD2 identical over 8 bases. V lost 5 bases, J lost 2 bases, and 7 bases stayed unmatched. This CDR3 region has 15 residues. Germline-derived CDR1 and CDR2 are SGHTA and FQGTGA. Here the CDR3 DNA reads TGTGCCAGCAGCCCTTCGGGGGGGCGGCAAGAGACCCAGTACTTC. It codes for CASSPSGGRQETQYF.

This clone was observed a handful of times. The gene calls are TRBV2 and TRBJ1-6, with 9 bases aligning to TRBD1. Looked up from germline, CDR1 is SNHLY and CDR2 is FYNNEI. With V trimmed by 6 bases and J by 6 bases, 9 bases remained unmatched. The CDR3 length is 16 residues. CDR3 protein: CASRTEQGALNSPLHF. DNA for the CDR3: TGTGCCAGCAGGACTGAACAGGGGGCCCTTAATTCACCCCTCCACTTT.

The rearrangement links TRBV6-5 to TRBJ1-2; D perhaps matches TRBD1 (6 bases). The V gene's germline CDR1 is MNHEY and CDR2 SVGAGI. The CDR3 extends over 13 amino acids. Trimming removed 7 bases at V and 9 bases at J, with 18 bases between. This chain's CDR3 is CASTSPGANSYTF. The DNA of the CDR3 is TGTGCCAGCACCTCCCCAGGGGCCAATAGCTACACCTTC.

This chain connects TRBV11-2 to TRBJ1-6, with D possibly matching TRBD1 (6 bases). Trimming left V 7 bases short and J 12 bases short, with 19 bases between. From germline, CDR1 is SGHAT and CDR2 FQNNGV. The CDR3 length is 14 residues. CDR3 coding DNA: TGTGCCAGCACCCAGGGACAATTAGGTTTACCCCTCCACTTT. As protein: CASTQGQLGLPLHF.

This chain connects TRBV9 to TRBJ2-5; a possible D gene is TRBD1 (5 bases). Between the trimmed V and J ends, which lost 3 bases and 2 bases, there was a span of 17 bases. The length of the CDR3 is 16 residues. Germline V gene sequence: CDR1 SGDLS, CDR2 YYNGEE. The CDR3 here is CASSGGADLGQETQYF. CDR3 DNA: TGTGCCAGCAGCGGTGGGGCCGATCTCGGGCAAGAGACCCAGTACTTC.

Only one count was recorded for this clone. The CDR3 DNA reads TGTGCCAGCAGTCTTGGGACAGGGGGCTACACCTTC. Protein sequence: CASSLGTGGYTF. The rearrangement links TRBV6-5 to TRBJ1-2, with 9 bases fitting TRBD1. The CDR3 is 12 amino acids. Germline V lookup: CDR1 MNHEY, CDR2 SVGAGI. Trimming removed 5 bases from V and 8 bases from J; junction bases left unmatched: 3.

This chain links TRBV6-5 with TRBJ1-6, with D maybe TRBD1 (5 bases). CDR3 length equals 16 residues. The V and J ends lost 2 bases and 7 bases respectively, with 15 bases between them. Germline CDR1 and CDR2: MNHEY and SVGAGI. CDR3 in amino acids: CASSYLGRQNNSPLHF. The CDR3 DNA reads as TGTGCCAGCAGTTACCTCGGTCGACAGAACAATTCACCCCTCCACTTT.

This clone was observed a single time. The CDR3 nucleotides read TGTGCCAGCAGCTTAGTGCGGGATCGGAACTATGGCTACACCTTC. Its protein is CASSLVRDRNYGYTF. The chain couples TRBV11-2 to TRBJ1-2, with D uncertain. Germline V CDR1 and CDR2: SGHAT, FQNNGV. The CDR3 runs 15 residues. With 1 base removed from V and 2 bases from J, the gap between germline ends came to 11 bases.

The chain joins TRBV19 to TRBJ2-4; D gene ambiguous. In germline, CDR1 is LNHDA, CDR2 SQIVND (reference sequence). The CDR3 has 13 residues. V lost 0 bases and J lost 4, with 4 bases in between. CDR3 coding DNA: TGTGCCAGTAGTATAGATCCAAAAAACATTCAGTACTTC. Protein sequence: CASSIDPKNIQYF.

The chain recombines TRBV3-1 (or the pseudogene TRBV3-2) with TRBJ2-7, with a possible D match to TRBD1 (6 bases). Germline V CDR1 and CDR2: LGHDT, YNNKEL (reference sequence). The CDR3 totals 16 residues. V lost 0 bases and J 4 bases, leaving 16 bases between the germline ends. The CDR3 DNA sequence: TGTGCCAGCAGCCAAGACAGGGGTGTCCTTACATACGAGCAGTACTTC. Protein: CASSQDRGVLTYEQYF.

The chain recombines TRBV20-1 with TRBJ2-7; D is uncertain. V shed 3 bases and J shed 5 bases, with 8 bases lying between them. The CDR3 loop spans 11 amino acids. The germline V gene encodes CDR1 DFQATT and CDR2 SNEGSKA (reference sequence). The CDR3 region is CSARTGDEQYF. The CDR3 DNA sequence: TGCAGTGCTAGGACTGGAGACGAGCAGTACTTC.

This clone was seen many times. V and J are TRBV5-1 and TRBJ2-5; D is possibly TRBD1 (6 bases). Trimming cost V 1 base and J 1 base, with 8 bases left between them. CDR1 and CDR2 from the germline V gene are SGHRS and YFSETQ. There are 14 residues in the CDR3. Written as DNA, the CDR3 is TGCGCCAGCAGCTTGTTGGACAGCCAAGAGACCCAGTACTTC. It codes for CASSLLDSQETQYF.

The rearrangement uses TRBV30 and TRBJ1-2, with a possible D match to TRBD1 (5 bases). This CDR3 contains 11 residues. Germline V gene data show CDR1 as GTSNPN and CDR2 as SVGIG (reference sequence). V was pared by 4 bases and J by 7 bases, with 10 bases between. CDR3 residues: CAWNGGGGYTF. Written as DNA, the CDR3 is TGTGCCTGGAACGGGGGAGGTGGCTACACCTTC. Full variable domain (remainder filled in from reference TRBV30 and TRBJ1-2): SQTIHQWPATLVQPVGSPLSLECTVEGTSNPNLYWYRQAAGRGLQLLFYSVGIGQISSEVPQNLSASRPQDRQFILSSKKLLLSDSGFYLCAWNGGGGYTFGSGTRLTVV.

The J gene is TRBJ2-1, the V gene TRBV7-3, with 9 bases fitting TRBD2. This CDR3 has 15 residues. The V and J ends lost 4 bases and 2 bases, in that order; junction bases with no gene match: 3. The germline V gene encodes CDR1 SGHTA and CDR2 FQGTGA. CDR3 DNA: TGTGCCAGCAGCTCCGGGACTAGCACCTACAATGAGCAGTTCTTC. Translated: CASSSGTSTYNEQFF.

The J gene is TRBJ1-6, the V gene TRBV12-3 or TRBV12-4; D remains ambiguous. The CDR3 loop spans 12 amino acids. Trimming pared 5 bases from V and 9 bases from J, leaving 8 bases between. CDR3 amino acids: CASSPEGSPLHF. CDR3 in DNA: TGTGCCAGCAGTCCAGAGGGTTCACCCCTCCACTTT.

Many counts were recorded for this clone. CDR3 DNA: TGTGCCAGCAGCACCGGACAGGGTTTTAACTATGGCTACACCTTC. The encoded protein is CASSTGQGFNYGYTF. The gene calls are TRBV13 and TRBJ1-2, with 8 nucleotides matching TRBD1. Per germline, CDR1 PRHDT and CDR2 FYEKMQ (reference sequence). J gave up 1 base and V 5 bases, and 6 bases lay outside the gene matches. This CDR3 comprises 15 residues.

The chain employs TRBV30 and TRBJ1-6; D call uncertain. V was pared by 3 bases and J by 0 bases, with 12 bases between. CDR3 length: 16 amino acids. The germline CDR1 and CDR2 sequences are GTSNPN and SVGIG (reference sequence). CDR3 bases: TGTGCCTGGAGCATCCCCCGCAGCTCCTATAATTCACCCCTCCACTTT. Amino acids: CAWSIPRSSYNSPLHF.

This sequence joins TRBV14 and TRBJ2-1, with 13 bases identical to TRBD2. V gave up 5 bases and J gave up 2 bases; unmatched junction bases: 3. This CDR3 has 16 residues. Germline CDR1 reads SGHDN; CDR2 reads FVKESK. The CDR3 sequence is CASSVLAGGPYNEQFF. The CDR3 DNA follows: TGTGCCAGCAGCGTACTAGCGGGGGGGCCCTACAATGAGCAGTTCTTC.

This CDR3 is CASSRHDTDTEAFF. The CDR3 nucleotides are TGCGCCAGCAGCCGACATGATACGGACACTGAAGCTTTCTTT. This chain joins TRBV4-1 and TRBJ1-1; no clear D gene. V lost 4 bases and J 3 bases, leaving 12 bases between the germline ends. Germline V CDR1 and CDR2: MGHRA, YSYEKL. CDR3 length equals 14 residues.

This clone was seen many times. This rearrangement joins TRBV7-6 to TRBJ2-7; 9 nucleotides line up with TRBD1. Looked up from germline, CDR1 is SGHVS and CDR2 is FNYEAQ. V lost 1 base and J lost 2; bases outside the gene matches: 3. This CDR3 region has 15 residues. CDR3 region: CASSLGQGGPYEQYF. DNA for the CDR3: TGTGCCAGCAGCTTAGGACAGGGGGGGCCCTACGAGCAGTACTTC.

The rearrangement links TRBV9 to TRBJ2-3, with D maybe TRBD1 (6 bases). In germline, CDR1 is SGDLS, CDR2 YYNGEE. The CDR3 is 15 residues long. With 3 bases removed from V and 2 bases from J, the gap between germline ends came to 13 bases. The CDR3: CASSGTDRITDTQYF. DNA of the CDR3: TGTGCCAGCAGCGGTACAGACAGGATCACAGATACGCAGTATTTT.

The sample holds one count of this clone. The chain couples TRBV12-3 or TRBV12-4 to TRBJ1-2, with a weak D call TRBD1 (5 bases). This CDR3 spans 13 amino acids. The V end lost 6 bases, the J end lost 2 bases, and 10 bases lay between the germline ends. The DNA for the CDR3 is TGTGCCAGCAGGCTCCAGGGAAACTATGGCTACACCTTC. This gives the protein CASRLQGNYGYTF.

The chain has TRBV29-1 and TRBJ1-2, with 7 bases that match TRBD1. From germline, CDR1 is SQVTM and CDR2 ANQGSEA. J gave up 3 bases and V 1 base, and 8 bases lay outside the gene matches. The CDR3 runs to 15 residues. CDR3 loop: CSVEGEQGKDYGYTF. The CDR3 nucleotides read TGCAGCGTTGAAGGAGAACAGGGGAAGGACTATGGCTACACCTTC. The whole variable domain, filled in from reference TRBV29-1 and TRBJ1-2, reads SAVISQKPSRDICQRGTSLTIQCQVDSQVTMMFWYRQQPGQSLTLIATANQGSEATYESGFVIDKFPISRPNLTFSTLTVSNMSPEDSSIYLCSVEGEQGKDYGYTFGSGTRLTVV.

This rearrangement joins TRBV3-1 (or the pseudogene TRBV3-2) to TRBJ2-7; 9 bases agree with TRBD2. CDR3 length: 17 residues. The V gene end was trimmed by 3 bases and the J gene end by 6 bases; junction bases not matched to a gene: 15. The germline gives CDR1 LGHDT, CDR2 YNNKEL (reference sequence). The CDR3 is CASSQWLAGSQSGEQYF. CDR3 coding DNA: TGTGCCAGCAGCCAGTGGCTAGCGGGGTCCCAATCGGGCGAGCAGTACTTC.

V is TRBV7-6 and J is TRBJ2-5; 12 bases agree with TRBD1. V lost 2 bases to trimming and J lost 7 bases; unmatched junction nucleotides: 8. Germline V gene data show CDR1 as SGHVS and CDR2 as FNYEAQ. CDR3 length: 16 amino acids. CDR3 coding DNA: TGTGCCAGCAGCTTACGGGACAGGGGGCGCAAGGTGACCCAGTACTTC. Its translation is CASSLRDRGRKVTQYF.